These 16 T cell receptor beta chains were all obtained from the same sample, sequenced in a study of Graves' ophthalmopathy and Graves' hyperthyroidism. RNA transcripts provided the template for amplifying TCR beta CDR3 regions. A first-round RT-PCR used HTBI primers, followed by a second-round multiplex PCR. MiXCR, applied by TCRdb to the multiplex PCR reads, yields one record per CDR3 protein. Of some 390,000 distinct CDR3 sequences listed, around 19% were seen once; the top ten hold 1.5% to 2%. Material for sequencing was peripheral blood. Receptor source: a woman between 18 and 30 years old with Graves' ophthalmopathy.

This clonotype was recorded at least ten times. The genes are TRBV20-1 and TRBJ2-2, with D perhaps being TRBD1 or TRBD2 (5 bases each). The CDR3 is 18 residues long. Germline loops: CDR1 DFQATT, CDR2 SNEGSKA (reference sequence). The V end was cut by 5 bases, the J end by 0 bases, with 22 bases between. The CDR3 coding sequence is TGCAGTGCTTCACCTAACTACGGGGCGGGCGCGAACACCGGGGAGCTGTTTTTT. Its protein is CSASPNYGAGANTGELFF.

The chain employs TRBV13 and TRBJ2-7, with TRBD2 identical over 8 bases. V was clipped by 3 bases and J by 1 base; unmatched bases: 5. This CDR3 region has 15 residues. CDR1 and CDR2 (germline): PRHDT, FYEKMQ (reference sequence). The CDR3 is CASSFASGPSYEQYF. DNA for the CDR3: TGTGCCAGCAGCTTTGCTAGCGGGCCTTCCTACGAGCAGTACTTC.

This clonotype came up many times. The chain links TRBV19 to TRBJ2-7; the D gene is possibly TRBD1 (6 bases). This CDR3 region has 14 residues. The germline V and J ends were trimmed by 8 bases and 0 bases, with 14 bases remaining between them. Germline-derived CDR1 and CDR2 are LNHDA and SQIVND (reference sequence). The CDR3 DNA reads TGTGCCAGTGCGTTCGACAGGCTCTCCTACGAGCAGTACTTC. Translation gives CASAFDRLSYEQYF.

The V and J genes are TRBV6-1 and TRBJ1-5; no clear D gene. The CDR3 length is 16 residues. The V end was cut by 4 bases, the J end by 1 base, with 14 bases between. Germline V gives CDR1 MNHNS, CDR2 SASEGT. CDR3 protein: CASSGIALGSNQPQHF. DNA for the CDR3: TGTGCCAGCAGTGGAATCGCTCTTGGGAGCAATCAGCCCCAGCATTTT.

The V and J genes are TRBV7-3 and TRBJ2-7; TRBD1 matches at 8 bases. Germline CDR1 is SGHTA and CDR2 is FQGTGA. The CDR3 contains 15 residues. V lost 3 bases and J lost 7; bases outside the gene matches: 11. The CDR3 here is CASSLSGQGLQEQYF. The CDR3 DNA reads TGTGCCAGCAGCTTGTCTGGACAGGGCTTACAAGAGCAGTACTTC. The full variable domain, in which reference TRBV7-3 and TRBJ2-7 provide the parts outside the CDR3, is GAGVSQTPSNKVTEKGKYVELRCDPISGHTALYWYRQSLGQGPEFLIYFQGTGAADDSGLPNDRFFAVRPEGSVSTLKIQRTERGDSAVYLCASSLSGQGLQEQYFGPGTRLTVT.

This clonotype came up many times. The V gene is TRBV7-8, the J gene TRBJ1-5; D possibly corresponds to TRBD1 (5 bases). There are 15 residues in the CDR3. CDR1 and CDR2 from the germline V gene are SGHVS and FQNEAQ. Trimming cost V 1 base and J 0 bases, with 7 bases left between them. In DNA form, the CDR3 reads TGTGCCAGCAGCTTAGGACAGTATAGCAATCAGCCCCAGCATTTT. Translating gives CASSLGQYSNQPQHF.

There are many counts of this clonotype. This chain connects TRBV19 to TRBJ1-2; tentatively, D is TRBD1 (5 bases). The V end was cut by 5 bases, the J end by 7 bases, with 11 bases between. Germline lookup yields CDR1 LNHDA and CDR2 SQIVND (reference sequence). The CDR3 spans 12 residues. CDR3 amino acids: CASSWGVRGYTF. The CDR3 DNA reads as TGTGCCAGTAGTTGGGGGGTTCGTGGCTACACCTTC.

In this sample, this clonotype turned up many times. The chain combines TRBV20-1 with TRBJ2-7; 9 bases agree with TRBD2. The J segment lost 0 bases and the V segment lost 3 bases, leaving 3 bases of the junction unmatched. CDR3 length: 14 residues. CDR1 and CDR2 from the germline V gene are DFQATT and SNEGSKA (reference sequence). The CDR3 region is CSASSGGSSYEQYF. The CDR3 DNA is TGCAGTGCTAGTAGCGGGGGTAGCTCCTACGAGCAGTACTTC.

This clonotype has a handful of counts. Since a much larger clone is just one base distant, this may be a read error. The rearrangement joins TRBV28 to TRBJ2-4; D gene uncertain. The CDR3 is 16 amino acids. The germline V gene encodes CDR1 MDHEN and CDR2 SYDVKM. V was trimmed by 10 bases and J by 3 bases, leaving 22 bases between them. Here the CDR3 DNA reads TGTGCCACCAAAAAGGTGGCTTTTGGGGACAAAAACATTCAGTACTTC. It encodes CATKKVAFGDKNIQYF.

This chain connects TRBV10-3 to TRBJ2-5, with TRBD2 identical over 10 bases. V lost 10 bases and J lost 1; bases outside the gene matches: 15. The CDR3 loop spans 17 amino acids. In germline, CDR1 is ENHRY, CDR2 SYGVKD. DNA for the CDR3: TGTGCCACCGGCGGGGCTAGCGGGAGTACTATCCAAGAGACCCAGTACTTC. It encodes CATGGASGSTIQETQYF.

The V call is TRBV6-1, the J call TRBJ1-2; 7 nucleotides match TRBD1. Germline assignment: CDR1 MNHNS and CDR2 SASEGT. J gave up 6 bases and V 6 bases, and 7 bases lay outside the gene matches. The CDR3 totals 13 residues. This CDR3 is CASSATGVDGYTF. Written as DNA, the CDR3 is TGTGCCAGCAGCGCCACAGGGGTGGATGGCTACACCTTC.

This clonotype was counted many times. V and J are TRBV6-2 or TRBV6-3 and TRBJ2-2; D might be TRBD1 (6 bases). Germline V gives CDR1 MNHEY, CDR2 SVGEGT. The CDR3 has 15 amino acids. The ends were cut back, 8 bases at V and 1 base at J, with 14 bases in the middle. The DNA of the CDR3 is TGTGCCAGCGCCGGGACACCCTTGAACACCGGGGAGCTGTTTTTT. This codes for CASAGTPLNTGELFF.

The table lists this clonotype with many counts. The chain has TRBV2 and TRBJ1-1; 10 bases align to TRBD1. J was trimmed by 4 bases and V by 4 bases; bases with no gene match: 3. CDR1 is SNHLY, CDR2 FYNNEI, per germline. This CDR3 contains 14 residues. The CDR3 DNA reads as TGTGCCAGCAGTGGCCGGACAGGGGGCACTGAAGCTTTCTTT. Its protein product is CASSGRTGGTEAFF.

This clonotype was seen at least ten times. The rearrangement joins TRBV6-5 to TRBJ2-5; D unclear. Germline lookup yields CDR1 MNHEY and CDR2 SVGAGI. Trimming removed 5 bases from V and 4 bases from J, with 11 bases in between. The CDR3 spans 13 residues. The CDR3 sequence: CASSLQWTETQYF. The CDR3 bases are TGTGCCAGCAGTCTACAATGGACAGAGACCCAGTACTTC.

This clonotype was detected ten times or more. The chain couples TRBV6-5 to TRBJ2-5; weak D call: TRBD2 (6 bases). Trimming took off 3 bases at V and 5 bases at J, with 10 bases between the two ends. In germline, CDR1 is MNHEY, CDR2 SVGAGI. The CDR3 runs to 13 residues. CDR3 sequence (DNA): TGTGCCAGCAGTTATCCGGGAGAGGAGACCCAGTACTTC. This translates into CASSYPGEETQYF.

The chain joins TRBV28 to TRBJ2-7; no reliable D call. There are 14 residues in the CDR3. Trimming pared 6 bases from V and 2 bases from J, leaving 14 bases between. Germline V gene sequence: CDR1 MDHEN, CDR2 SYDVKM. The CDR3 bases are TGTGCCAGCAGCAAAGGTCACTCTCCCTACGAGCAGTACTTC. Its protein product is CASSKGHSPYEQYF.